These 23 T cell receptor beta chains originate from one sample sequenced in a study of CD8+CD57+ T cells in acquired aplastic anemia. By flow cytometry, patients selected for sequencing had shown an expansion of CD8+CD57+ cells. Genomic DNA templated the TCR beta VDJ and CDR3 profiling. TCRdb re-called the reads with MiXCR, one entry per CDR3 protein. In the table there are 50,000 or so distinct CDR3 sequences, 55% to 70% of which are singletons. Sequencing was done on a sample of sorted CD4+, CD8+, or CD8+CD57+ T cells (not recorded which) from PBMCs. These receptors came from a human donor with aplastic anemia.

This clonotype occurred many times. The chain employs TRBV19 and TRBJ1-1; weak D call: TRBD1 (5 bases). Trimming cost V 8 bases and J 4 bases, with 14 bases left between them. The CDR3 spans 13 residues. Germline loops: CDR1 LNHDA, CDR2 SQIVND (reference sequence). The chain's CDR3 is CASCSGASTEAFF. As DNA, the CDR3 is TGTGCCAGTTGTAGCGGGGCTAGCACTGAAGCTTTCTTT.

This clonotype was observed a handful of times. Given a much more abundant clone one base away, this may be a read error. V is TRBV6-5 and J is TRBJ1-1; D remains unclear. With 0 bases removed from V and 4 bases from J, the gap between germline ends came to 9 bases. Germline V gives CDR1 MNHEY, CDR2 SVGAGI. The CDR3 is 14 residues long. The CDR3 coding sequence is TGTGCCAGCAGTTACTCCGAAGGGAGCACTGAAGCTTTCTTT. Translating gives CASSYSEGSTEAFF.

At least ten counts were recorded for this clonotype. The V gene is TRBV7-9, the J gene TRBJ1-5, with TRBD1 identical over 8 bases. CDR3 length equals 15 residues. The V gene's germline CDR1 is SEHNR and CDR2 FQNEAQ (reference sequence). Losses at the gene ends were 5 bases for V and 4 bases for J; bases not matched to a gene: 7. The CDR3 nucleotides are TGTGCCAGCAGCACGGACAGGGACCCGAATCAGCCCCAGCATTTT. It is translated as CASSTDRDPNQPQHF.

There are many counts of this clonotype. The V call is TRBV16, the J call TRBJ1-3; 8 bases match TRBD1. The CDR3 sequence is 14 residues long. V gave up 6 bases and J gave up 3 bases; unmatched junction bases: 4. Germline values: CDR1 KGHSY, CDR2 FQNENV. The CDR3, as DNA: TGTGCCAGCAGTCGACAGGGGTTTGGAAACACCATATATTTT. Its protein product is CASSRQGFGNTIYF.

This chain connects TRBV19 to TRBJ2-2, with 7 bases fitting TRBD2. Trimming removed 6 bases from V and 0 bases from J; junction bases left unmatched: 1. This CDR3 spans 14 amino acids. Germline CDR1 and CDR2: LNHDA and SQIVND (reference sequence). CDR3 sequence reads: CASRAGANTGELFF. The DNA of the CDR3 is TGTGCCAGTAGGGCGGGAGCGAACACCGGGGAGCTGTTTTTT.

This clonotype was detected only a few times. One base away lies a much larger clone, so this may be a sequencing read error. The chain uses TRBV7-9 and TRBJ2-7; possible D gene TRBD1, 5 bases. Germline CDR1 is SEHNR and CDR2 is FQNEAQ (reference sequence). The CDR3 length is 13 residues. CDR3 coding DNA: TGCGACAGCAGCCAAGACAGTTCCTACGAGCAGTACTTC. Protein: CDSSQDSSYEQYF.

The V call is TRBV10-1, the J call TRBJ2-5; D unclear. Trimming removed 5 bases from V and 1 base from J, with 8 bases in between. The CDR3 is 13 amino acids. Germline assignment: CDR1 WNHNN and CDR2 SYGVQD (reference sequence). The CDR3 DNA is TGCGCCAGCAGTTCCCTGCCCCAAGAGACCCAGTACTTC. Its translation: CASSSLPQETQYF.

This chain links TRBV25-1 with TRBJ2-3; D gene ambiguous. Trimming cost V 0 bases and J 4 bases, with 2 bases left between them. The germline CDR1 and CDR2 sequences are MGHDK and SYGVNS. The CDR3 sequence is 12 residues long. The CDR3 sequence: CASSEYPDTQYF. In DNA form, the CDR3 reads TGTGCCAGCAGTGAATACCCAGATACGCAGTATTTT.

This clonotype appeared many times. The chain has TRBV12-3 or TRBV12-4 and TRBJ1-6, with D possibly being TRBD1 (5 bases). The V gene lost 6 bases and the J gene lost 10 bases, with 10 bases spanning the gap. This CDR3 is built from 12 residues. CDR3 loop: CASSISGSPLHF. Written as DNA, the CDR3 is TGTGCCAGCAGCATTTCAGGGTCACCCCTCCACTTT.

The chain combines TRBV29-1 with TRBJ1-1; 7 bases are shared with TRBD1. In germline, CDR1 is SQVTM, CDR2 ANQGSEA. The ends lost 6 bases at V and 0 bases at J; junction bases unmatched: 7. The CDR3 is 14 amino acids. CDR3 loop: CSVRSGTVNTEAFF. CDR3 DNA: TGCAGCGTACGTTCCGGGACAGTGAACACTGAAGCTTTCTTT.

The J gene is TRBJ2-1, the V gene TRBV19; D is perhaps TRBD1 or TRBD2 (5 bases each). The V gene lost 6 bases and the J gene lost 5 bases, with 14 bases spanning the gap. Germline CDR1 is LNHDA and CDR2 is SQIVND (reference sequence). CDR3 length: 14 residues. The CDR3 loop is CASREYRDDNEQFF. Here the CDR3 DNA reads TGTGCCAGTAGGGAGTATAGGGACGACAATGAGCAGTTCTTC.

By share of the sample, this clonotype is medium-sized (0.01 to 0.1%). The chain has TRBV4-2 and TRBJ2-7; 10 bases match TRBD1. V lost 1 base and J lost 0; bases outside the gene matches: 0. The CDR3 sequence is 15 residues long. Germline V CDR1 and CDR2: LGHNA, YNFKEQ. The CDR3, as DNA: TGTGCCAGCAGCCAAGGGACAGGGGGCTCCTACGAGCAGTACTTC. The encoded protein is CASSQGTGGSYEQYF.

In its sample, this clonotype was seen many times. As DNA, the CDR3 is TGTGCCATCAGTGAGGACGGATTGAACACTGAAGCTTTCTTT. Its protein product is CAISEDGLNTEAFF. The chain uses TRBV10-3 and TRBJ1-1; no clear D gene. Trimming left V 2 bases short and J 0 bases short, with 7 bases between. The CDR3 has 14 residues. Germline lookup yields CDR1 ENHRY and CDR2 SYGVKD.

This clonotype came up once. The gene calls are TRBV5-1 and TRBJ1-6; D may be TRBD1 (6 bases). This CDR3 is built from 14 residues. Trimming removed 7 bases from V and 7 bases from J, with 15 bases in between. Germline V gene lookup returns CDR1 SGHRS and CDR2 YFSETQ. The CDR3 sequence: CASGAGTTNSPLHF. The DNA of the CDR3 is TGCGCCAGCGGGGCGGGGACAACGAATTCACCCCTCCACTTT.

The V and J genes are TRBV15 and TRBJ1-5; possible D gene TRBD1, 5 bases. Germline V gene lookup returns CDR1 LNHNV and CDR2 YYDKDF (reference sequence). V gave up 0 bases and J gave up 6 bases, with 12 bases separating them. The CDR3 length is 15 residues. The DNA of the CDR3 is TGTGCCACCAGCAGAGATCAAGGGGTAGGTCAGCCCCAGCATTTT. Encoded protein: CATSRDQGVGQPQHF.

This clonotype appeared many times. A junction boundary mismatches the germline segment, possibly from a read error. V and J are TRBV27 and TRBJ2-1; D gene unclear. The CDR3 is 13 residues long. Germline CDR1 is MNHEY and CDR2 is SMNVEV (reference sequence). The CDR3 loop reads CASSLGEYNEQLF. CDR3 sequence (DNA): TGTGCCAGCAGCCTCGGAGAATACAATGAGCAGCTCTTC.

This clonotype was detected ten times or more. The V and J genes are TRBV2 and TRBJ1-2, with D hard to call. Per the germline V gene, CDR1 is SNHLY and CDR2 is FYNNEI. V lost 3 bases and J lost 4, with 15 bases in between. CDR3 length: 15 amino acids. CDR3 sequence reads: CASSEDPNPGYGYTF. The CDR3 nucleotides read TGTGCCAGCAGTGAGGATCCCAACCCGGGCTATGGCTACACCTTC. Looking up the rest from reference TRBV2 and TRBJ1-2 gives the full variable domain: EPEVTQTPSHQVTQMGQEVILRCVPISNHLYFYWYRQILGQKVEFLVSFYNNEISEKSEIFDDQFSVERPDGSNFTLKIRSTKLEDSAMYFCASSEDPNPGYGYTFGSGTRLTVV.

Worth noting for this clonotype: The junction does not match germline at one end; this may be a read error. This chain links TRBV10-1 with TRBJ1-4, with 7 bases fitting TRBD1. The CDR3 contains 16 residues. Germline assignment: CDR1 WNHNN and CDR2 SYGVQD (reference sequence). The CDR3 here is CASSDSGDSFNEELFF. The CDR3 DNA reads TGCGCCAGCAGTGATTCGGGGGACAGCTTCAATGAAGAACTGTTTTTT.

The table lists this clonotype with many counts. The chain has TRBV5-1 and TRBJ2-1; D might be TRBD2 (5 bases). CDR1 and CDR2 (germline): SGHRS, YFSETQ. V lost 5 bases and J 10 bases, leaving 7 bases between the germline ends. This CDR3 has 10 amino acids. The CDR3 bases are TGCGCCAGCAGATCGGGGGAGCAGTTCTTC. Amino acids: CASRSGEQFF. Full variable domain (outside the CDR3, taken from reference TRBV5-1 and TRBJ2-1): KAGVTQTPRYLIKTRGQQVTLSCSPISGHRSVSWYQQTPGQGLQFLFEYFSETQRNKGNFPGRFSGRQFSNSRSEMNVSTLELGDSALYLCASRSGEQFFGPGTRLTVL.

The genes are TRBV29-1 and TRBJ1-3; D possibly corresponds to TRBD1 (6 bases). The CDR3 covers 14 residues. V was clipped by 4 bases and J by 0 bases, with 10 bases between them. Germline V gives CDR1 SQVTM, CDR2 ANQGSEA. CDR3 region: CSVAGQTSGNTIYF. The CDR3 coding sequence is TGCAGCGTTGCTGGACAGACCTCTGGAAACACCATATATTTT.

The J gene is TRBJ2-3, the V gene TRBV7-8, with D tentatively TRBD2 (6 bases). Germline assignment: CDR1 SGHVS and CDR2 FQNEAQ. Trimming shortened V by 5 bases and J by 6 bases, and 18 bases separated the two germline ends. This CDR3 is built from 15 residues. The CDR3 loop reads CASSTHEGGFDTQYF. DNA of the CDR3: TGTGCCAGCAGCACACATGAGGGAGGATTTGATACGCAGTATTTT.

Remarks on this clonotype: Its ends do not fully match the called genes, so a read error is possible. This rearrangement joins TRBV7-9 to TRBJ2-1; 8 nucleotides agree with TRBD1. Germline V gives CDR1 SEHNR, CDR2 FQNEAQ (reference sequence). The CDR3 has 15 amino acids. The CDR3 coding sequence is TGTGCCAGCAGCTTAGCGTCAACAGGGGGTAATGAACAGTTCTTC. It yields the protein CASSLASTGGNEQFF.

Note on this clonotype: A clone one base away is much larger, so this may be a read error. The chain couples TRBV4-1 to TRBJ2-7, with 7 bases that match TRBD2. The assigned J gene may be wrong: the sequence end matches TRBJ2-1 better. The CDR3 is 15 residues long. Germline V CDR1 and CDR2: MGHRA, YSYEKL. This chain's CDR3 is CASSQGGSGVDGQFF. The DNA for the CDR3 is TGCGCCAGCAGCCAAGGGGGGAGCGGGGTCGATGGGCAGTTCTTC.